This TCR beta chain was found in a study of response to subunit inactivated influenza vaccine. One entry per CDR3 protein, called by TCRdb with MiXCR from the RT-PCR reads. The data contain 600,000 to 850,000 distinct CDR3 sequences, approximately 15% of them singletons. Findings and limits, study-wide: With each seasonal influenza vaccination, the authors suggested, few new T cells are recruited.

V lost 3 bases and J 2 bases, leaving 16 bases between the germline ends. The germline V gene encodes CDR1 DFQATT and CDR2 SNEGSKA (reference sequence). CDR3 length: 15 residues. This clonotype was counted only a few times. What it binds is unknown. The J gene is TRBJ2-5, the V gene TRBV20-1, with D unresolved. The sequence was collected from a man aged 45-60 years who received an inactivated influenza vaccine. The sequencing used PBMCs from blood, collected less than 15 days before vaccination. This CDR3 is CSASVTVGRQETQYF. In DNA, the CDR3 is TGCAGTGCTAGCGTTACGGTGGGCAGACAAGAGACCCAGTACTTC.